These 14 T cell receptor beta chains came from one sample sequenced in a study of T cell responses to AZD1222 COVID-19 vaccine. Clones were read by immunoSEQ multiplex PCR, and TCRdb kept only the in-frame ones, dropping some. The sample contains 120,000 or so clones, around 92% of which appear only once. Source: peripheral blood, taken on day 0 of AZD1222 vaccination. These receptors were taken from an adult in good health.

This sequence joins TRBV7-3 and TRBJ2-5; 9 bases line up with TRBD1. Germline V CDR1 and CDR2: SGHTA, FQGTGA. The junction had 12 bases not matched to a gene; V was cut back by 5 bases and J by 5 bases. This CDR3 is 16 amino acids long. CDR3 in amino acids: CASSTPQQGATETQYF. DNA for the CDR3: TGTGCCAGCAGCACTCCCCAACAGGGGGCGACGGAGACCCAGTACTTC.

V usage is TRBV15 and J usage is TRBJ2-3; tentatively, D is TRBD1 (7 bases). The CDR3 has 14 amino acids. V was clipped by 1 base and J by 8 bases, with 13 bases between them. Germline values: CDR1 LNHNV, CDR2 YYDKDF (reference sequence). The DNA of the CDR3 is TGTGCCACCAGCAGAGGGAGGGACAGCCCTACGCAGTATTTT. Its protein is CATSRGRDSPTQYF.

This clone was observed a handful of times. The chain is built from TRBV5-1 and TRBJ1-1; a possible D gene is TRBD1 (6 bases). The CDR3 is made up of 15 amino acids. Looked up from germline, CDR1 is SGHRS and CDR2 is YFSETQ. Trimming took off 2 bases at V and 1 base at J, with 12 bases between the two ends. Here the CDR3 DNA reads TGCGCCAGCAGCTTCGATGGACAGCCGAACACTGAAGCTTTCTTT. Protein product: CASSFDGQPNTEAFF.

The chain is built from TRBV2 and TRBJ1-2, with D possibly TRBD1 on 6 matching bases. Trimming cost V 9 bases and J 8 bases, with 13 bases left between them. The germline gives CDR1 SNHLY, CDR2 FYNNEI. The CDR3 is 11 residues long. DNA for the CDR3: TGTGCCAGGCAGGGGTTGGAAGGCTACACCTTC. Its translation: CARQGLEGYTF.

The J gene is TRBJ1-1, the V gene TRBV30; no clear D gene. Trimming left V 1 base short and J 0 bases short, with 9 bases between. This CDR3 comprises 14 residues. Looked up from germline, CDR1 is GTSNPN and CDR2 is SVGIG (reference sequence). The CDR3 sequence: CAWSELLLNTEAFF. For the CDR3, the DNA is TGTGCCTGGAGTGAGCTTCTCTTGAACACTGAAGCTTTCTTT.

The chain is built from TRBV18 and TRBJ2-2; D is ambiguous. This CDR3 region has 16 residues. The germline CDR1 and CDR2 sequences are KGHSH and LQKENI. V gave up 2 bases and J gave up 1 base, with 11 bases separating them. The DNA of the CDR3 is TGTGCCAGCTCACCAATCACTGACTTGAACACCGGGGAGCTGTTTTTT. This translates into CASSPITDLNTGELFF.

This chain links TRBV28 with TRBJ1-4; no clear D gene. V was clipped by 2 bases and J by 0 bases, with 10 bases between them. Germline values: CDR1 MDHEN, CDR2 SYDVKM. CDR3 length: 16 amino acids. In DNA form, the CDR3 reads TGTGCCAGCAGTTTAAGAGGCTCCGCAACTAATGAAAAACTGTTTTTT. Residues: CASSLRGSATNEKLFF.

This sequence joins TRBV21-1 and TRBJ2-7. TRBV21-1 is a known pseudogene. The CDR3 has 18 residues. The CDR3 nucleotides are TGTGCCAGCAGCAAGAGGGTCCGGGACCCCCGCATCGGTTACGAGCAGTACTTC. As protein: CASSKRVRDPRIGYEQYF.

The V gene is TRBV7-9, the J gene TRBJ1-2; D not certain. Trimming removed 0 bases at V and 7 bases at J, with 9 bases between. The CDR3 has 13 residues. CDR1 and CDR2 from the germline V gene are SEHNR and FQNEAQ (reference sequence). CDR3 loop: CASSLARTSGYTF. The CDR3 DNA sequence: TGTGCCAGCAGCTTAGCGCGGACTTCTGGCTACACCTTC.

The chain has TRBV2 and TRBJ1-5; D is perhaps TRBD1 (6 bases). V lost 5 bases and J lost 2, with 16 bases in between. This CDR3 comprises 16 residues. The germline CDR1 and CDR2 sequences are SNHLY and FYNNEI. The CDR3 bases are TGTGCCAGCAGTCTGACAGGTCAGGGGCGCAATCAGCCCCAGCATTTT. Translated: CASSLTGQGRNQPQHF.

The rearrangement links TRBV20-1 to TRBJ2-7, with 10 bases fitting TRBD1. The CDR3 is 15 amino acids. After removal of 3 bases from V and 5 bases from J, the junction contained 10 bases not matched to a gene. Germline V lookup: CDR1 DFQATT, CDR2 SNEGSKA (reference sequence). The CDR3 loop is CSASSEGQGWHEQYF. DNA of the CDR3: TGCAGTGCTAGTAGCGAGGGACAGGGGTGGCACGAGCAGTACTTC.

This clone was counted once. This chain uses TRBV28 with TRBJ2-7; no clear D. CDR1 and CDR2 (germline): MDHEN, SYDVKM. This CDR3 has 15 amino acids. The ends were cut back, 3 bases at V and 6 bases at J, with 18 bases in the middle. The CDR3 loop reads CASSLGENFLPEQYF. The CDR3 region has the DNA TGTGCCAGCAGTTTGGGCGAGAACTTCCTTCCCGAGCAGTACTTC.

The chain is built from TRBV30 and TRBJ2-7, with D maybe TRBD1 (6 bases). Deletions cut 0 bases from V and 0 bases from J, with 9 bases between. This CDR3 has 14 amino acids. Germline CDR1 reads GTSNPN; CDR2 reads SVGIG (reference sequence). CDR3 sequence reads: CAWSVQQGSYEQYF. CDR3 DNA sequence: TGTGCCTGGAGTGTTCAACAGGGCTCCTACGAGCAGTACTTC.

The V gene is TRBV30, the J gene TRBJ2-7; D may match TRBD1 or TRBD2 (5 bases each). There are 13 residues in the CDR3. Trimming took off 4 bases at V and 3 bases at J, with 13 bases between the two ends. CDR1 GTSNPN and CDR2 SVGIG come from the germline V gene (reference sequence). In DNA form, the CDR3 reads TGTGCCTGGAACCCGGGGACCCACTACGAGCAGTACTTC. This translates into CAWNPGTHYEQYF.